Below, 9 T cell receptor beta chains from the same sample are listed, as sequenced in a study of T cell responses to AZD1222 COVID-19 vaccine. Produced via immunoSEQ multiplex PCR; TCRdb's table is partial and in-frame only. The sample contains more than 95,000 clones, over 75% of which appear only once. Sample: peripheral blood, taken on day 0 of AZD1222 vaccination. The receptors come from an adult in good health.

The chain is built from TRBV29-1 and TRBJ1-4, with D unclear. Between the trimmed V and J ends, which lost 6 bases and 0 bases, there was a span of 8 bases. The CDR3 covers 13 residues. The V gene's germline CDR1 is SQVTM and CDR2 ANQGSEA. This CDR3 is CSVESATNEKLFF. CDR3 in DNA: TGCAGCGTGGAGAGTGCAACTAATGAAAAACTGTTTTTT.

The V gene is TRBV9, the J gene TRBJ2-2, with 8 bases aligning to TRBD2. This CDR3 comprises 18 residues. The germline CDR1 and CDR2 sequences are SGDLS and YYNGEE. The trim removed 4 bases at V and 3 bases at J, leaving 14 bases unmatched. CDR3 coding DNA: TGTGCCAGCAGCCCCCGGGGGGGCGGGGGGCCTTACACCGGGGAGCTGTTTTTT. Translated, it gives CASSPRGGGGPYTGELFF.

The gene calls are TRBV4-2 and TRBJ2-7, with 9 bases identical to TRBD2. J gave up 7 bases and V 1 base, and 8 bases lay outside the gene matches. Germline CDR1 is LGHNA and CDR2 is YNFKEQ. The CDR3 loop spans 15 amino acids. In nucleotides, the CDR3 is TGTGCCAGCAGCCAAGTGGTAGCGGGAGCGAAGGAGCAGTACTTC. Its translation is CASSQVVAGAKEQYF.

This clone has just one count. The J gene is TRBJ1-1, the V gene TRBV5-6; maybe TRBD1 (5 bases). The CDR3 loop spans 14 amino acids. CDR1 is SGHDT and CDR2 is YYEEEE in the germline V gene. V lost 5 bases to trimming and J lost 4 bases, with 15 bases between them. The CDR3 coding sequence is TGTGCCAGCAGGGGAAGGGGTGAGGGCACTGAAGCTTTCTTT. Protein: CASRGRGEGTEAFF.

This clone was detected once. The chain employs TRBV18 and TRBJ1-3; D might be TRBD1 (5 bases). The CDR3 runs to 17 residues. With 5 bases removed from V and 0 bases from J, the gap between germline ends came to 17 bases. Germline V CDR1 and CDR2: KGHSH, LQKENI. This CDR3 is CASSSLGTGSSGNTIYF. For the CDR3, the DNA is TGTGCCAGCTCAAGTCTTGGGACGGGGTCCTCTGGAAACACCATATATTTT. The whole variable domain, remainder taken from reference TRBV18 and TRBJ1-3, is NAGVMQNPRHLVRRRGQEARLRCSPMKGHSHVYWYRQLPEEGLKFMVYLQKENIIDESGMPKERFSAEFPKEGPSILRIQQVVRGDSAAYFCASSSLGTGSSGNTIYFGEGSWLTVV.

The chain employs TRBV7-2 and TRBJ2-2, with TRBD2 matching over 8 bases. Germline lookup yields CDR1 SGHTA and CDR2 FQGNSA. The V and J ends lost 8 bases and 8 bases, in that order; junction bases with no gene match: 7. CDR3 length equals 13 residues. Written as DNA, the CDR3 is TGTGCCAGCCGCTGGAGCGGGAGTGGGGAGCTGTTTTTT. Translating it yields CASRWSGSGELFF.

This clone was seen once. The rearrangement uses TRBV7-7 and TRBJ2-2; TRBD2 agrees at 7 bases. The CDR3 is 16 amino acids. Germline assignment: CDR1 SSHAT and CDR2 FNYEAQ (reference sequence). V was clipped by 5 bases and J by 4 bases; unmatched bases: 10. This CDR3 reads CASSLRSGTLTGELFF. CDR3 DNA sequence: TGTGCCAGCAGCCTACGCAGCGGGACCCTCACCGGGGAGCTGTTTTTT.

The chain is built from TRBV28 and TRBJ2-1; D may be TRBD1 (5 bases). Trimming removed 3 bases at V and 6 bases at J, with 18 bases between. The CDR3 contains 16 residues. Germline CDR1 and CDR2: MDHEN and SYDVKM. The CDR3 nucleotides read TGTGCCAGCAGTTTGGCCCGACAGCCTAGGTCCAATGAGCAGTTCTTC. Translated: CASSLARQPRSNEQFF.

This sequence joins TRBV4-3 and TRBJ1-2; D perhaps matches TRBD1 (5 bases). V lost 0 bases and J 0 bases, leaving 17 bases between the germline ends. The CDR3 extends over 18 amino acids. CDR1 and CDR2 from the germline V gene are LGHNA and YSLEER. DNA for the CDR3: TGCGCCAGCAGCCAAGAACGGTCGGGCAGGGCAACTAACTATGGCTACACCTTC. This sequence encodes CASSQERSGRATNYGYTF.